Here is one T cell receptor (beta chain) with its context. Antigen unknown. This sample stems from a study of PD-1 blockade in classical Hodgkin lymphoma. Study conclusions and caveats: In CD4+ cells, TCR diversity went up significantly by C4D1, but in CD8+ cells it did not. Newly diagnosed patients and complete responders had comparable diversity at baseline.

V lost 4 bases to trimming and J lost 4 bases; unmatched junction nucleotides: 0. The CDR3 totals 12 residues. Germline assignment: CDR1 SGHRS and CDR2 YFSETQ. Assay used: immunoSEQ multiplex PCR; TCRdb lists only in-frame clones, some missing. The table lists more than 40,000 clones, 76% of them singletons. Each patient relapsed following autologous stem cell transplantation, and prior brentuximab vedotin exposure differed. Complete response, partial response or progressive disease was each patient's best response. The source was peripheral blood mononuclear cells (PBMCs), collected at baseline. The source is a human donor with classical Hodgkin lymphoma. This sequence joins TRBV5-1 and TRBJ2-5; TRBD2 matches at 8 bases. CDR3 sequence reads: CASSREGETQYF. The CDR3 coding sequence is TGCGCCAGCAGCCGGGAGGGAGAGACCCAGTACTTC.